This T cell receptor (beta chain) was observed in a study of blood T cell repertoires in COVID-19. Whole-study context: Acute-phase and convalescent COVID-19 samples originated in the United States, Italy and Spain. Nucleic acid was either cDNA or gDNA, and it came from T cells, B-cell-depleted T cells, or PBMCs.

Sequenced by immunoSEQ multiplex PCR; TCRdb stores in-frame clones only, minus some. The data contain 100,000 to 150,000 clones, roughly 80% of them seen just once; the ten biggest clones take up 2.4%. Sequenced sample: PBMCs or T cells enriched from blood (not recorded which). The TCR was taken from a man aged 35 to 55 with acute COVID-19.

The CDR3: CASSQGQSGMVNEQFF. The CDR3 coding sequence is TGTGCCAGCAGCCAAGGTCAAAGCGGAATGGTCAATGAGCAGTTCTTC. The rearrangement links TRBV4-2 to TRBJ2-1; D might be TRBD2 (5 bases). Trimming shortened V by 1 base and J by 6 bases, and 16 bases separated the two germline ends. The CDR3 sequence is 16 residues long. Looked up from germline, CDR1 is LGHNA and CDR2 is YNFKEQ.